This T cell receptor beta chain was retrieved from a study of metastatic and nonmetastatic thyroid tumors. This clone was seen many times. The V gene's germline CDR1 is MNHNS and CDR2 SASEGT. Trimming removed 4 bases from V and 6 bases from J, with 16 bases in between. This CDR3 region has 14 residues. TCRdb ran MiXCR on the PCR reads. The sample consists of around 20,000 clones, 22% of them appearing once. Thyroid surgery was performed in patients who had received no treatment beforehand. This TCR derives from a female donor with papillary thyroid cancer or a benign thyroid nodule (not recorded which). Some clones in this sample may be carry-over from other donors' samples. The rearrangement joins TRBV6-1 to TRBJ2-7, with a tentative D call TRBD1 (6 bases). Sequenced sample: adjacent normal tissue. The CDR3 nucleotides read TGTGCCAGCAGTGCCGAATACAGGGTACCCGAGCAGTACTTC. Residues: CASSAEYRVPEQYF.